Following are 11 T cell receptor beta chains from one sample sequenced in a study of tumor-infiltrating lymphocytes in primary liver carcinoma. RNA isolated from unsorted whole blood supplied the blood RNA, with germline DNA also extracted. The template, approximately 500 ng total RNA, yielded TCR beta cDNA made with a constant-region primer. TCR beta libraries came from three nested multiplex PCR rounds using slightly modified ARM-PCR. The first two PCR rounds used TRBV1-TRBV30 forward primers with a C-beta reverse primer, 9 to 10 cycles each. TCRdb re-derived calls from the multiplex PCR reads in MiXCR, one entry per CDR3 protein. The sample lists 300,000 to 350,000 distinct CDR3 sequences; around 60% were seen once. Source material: peripheral blood. These receptors all stem from a man aged 40-49 years with primary liver carcinoma and hepatitis B virus infection.

The rearrangement joins TRBV28 to TRBJ1-1; 9 bases align to TRBD1. V trimming: 3 bases; J trimming: 3 bases; junction bases outside the gene matches: 5. The CDR3 totals 15 residues. The V gene's germline CDR1 is MDHEN and CDR2 SYDVKM. The CDR3 DNA sequence: TGTGCCAGCAGTTTTGAGGGACAGGGATACACTGAAGCTTTCTTT. Translating gives CASSFEGQGYTEAFF.

In regard to this clonotype: Being one base from a much bigger clone, this may be a read error. The J gene is TRBJ1-4, the V gene TRBV6-5, with D unresolved. In germline, CDR1 is MNHEY, CDR2 SVGAGI. The CDR3 is 15 residues long. V was clipped by 0 bases and J by 7 bases, with 12 bases between them. The DNA of the CDR3 is TGTGCCAGCAGTTACTCGGATGGTCTTGCTGAAAAACTGTTTTTT. Protein product: CASSYSDGLAEKLFF.

This clonotype was seen a handful of times. The rearrangement uses TRBV6-2 or TRBV6-3 and TRBJ2-7; TRBD2 agrees at 8 bases. The V gene end was trimmed by 5 bases and the J gene end by 7 bases; junction bases not matched to a gene: 16. Germline V CDR1 and CDR2: MNHEY, SVGEGT. The CDR3 totals 16 residues. The CDR3 DNA sequence: TGTGCCAGCAGTGATCCCGGACTAGCTTTTCCGGGAGAGCAGTACTTC. It encodes CASSDPGLAFPGEQYF.

As concerns this clonotype: This may be a read error, as it is one base from a much larger clone. V usage is TRBV14 and J usage is TRBJ2-4; D unclear. CDR3 size: 14 residues. Germline V gene sequence: CDR1 SGHDN, CDR2 FVKESK. In DNA, the CDR3 is TGTGCCAGCAGCCAAGGATTAGCCAAAAACATTCGGTACTTC. Protein: CASSQGLAKNIRYF.

This clonotype is a singleton in its sample. J is TRBJ2-3 and V is TRBV7-3; the D gene is possibly TRBD2 (6 bases). The CDR3 consists of 17 residues. Between the trimmed V and J ends, which lost 0 bases and 0 bases, there was a span of 13 bases. CDR1 is SGHTA, CDR2 FQGTGA, per germline. The CDR3: CASSLTGQRASTDTQYF. CDR3 nucleotides: TGTGCCAGCAGCTTAACCGGGCAGCGGGCCAGCACAGATACGCAGTATTTT.

The chain couples TRBV5-4 to TRBJ2-7, with D unresolved. Germline loops: CDR1 SGHNT, CDR2 YYREEE (reference sequence). V was shortened by 0 bases and J by 2 bases, with 12 bases between the two germline ends. The CDR3 runs to 15 residues. The CDR3 DNA reads as TGTGCCAGCAGCTTGGTCCCGGACCCGACCTACGAGCAGTACTTC. Its translation is CASSLVPDPTYEQYF.

This clonotype was seen more than once but under ten times. The CDR3 is CSVTVVGETQYF. CDR3 DNA sequence: TGCAGCGTTACCGTTGTGGGAGAGACCCAGTACTTC. The V gene is TRBV29-1, the J gene TRBJ2-5; D gene ambiguous. CDR1 and CDR2 (germline): SQVTM, ANQGSEA. Trimming pared 5 bases from V and 4 bases from J, leaving 11 bases between. This CDR3 has 12 amino acids.

On this clonotype: The junction departs from germline at one end; a sequencing error may be responsible. Here the CDR3 DNA reads TGTGTCAGCAGCTCGTCCGGGGTGAACACTGAAGCTTTCTTT. Its protein product is CVSSSSGVNTEAFF. The chain carries TRBV11-2 and TRBJ1-1; D gene uncertain. Germline V gene lookup returns CDR1 SGHAT and CDR2 FQNNGV. The CDR3 has 14 amino acids.

This clonotype was seen ten or more times. The genes are TRBV11-2 and TRBJ2-5; D is uncertain. In germline, CDR1 is SGHAT, CDR2 FQNNGV. The CDR3 has 15 residues. V was cut by 7 bases and J by 4 bases, with 19 bases left in between. The CDR3 reads CASNPRWDRSETQYF. The CDR3 DNA sequence: TGTGCCAGCAACCCTCGTTGGGATAGATCAGAGACCCAGTACTTC.

This clonotype was counted only a few times. This chain joins TRBV14 and TRBJ2-7; possibly TRBD2 for D (6 bases). The CDR3 consists of 17 residues. CDR1 is SGHDN and CDR2 is FVKESK in the germline V gene. Trimming stripped 3 bases from V and 2 bases from J, with 20 bases between. The CDR3 sequence: CASSHEGGSVAAYEQYF. The CDR3 nucleotides read TGTGCCAGCAGCCACGAGGGTGGGTCCGTAGCGGCCTACGAGCAGTACTTC.

This clonotype appeared a single time. At one end the junction does not follow the germline gene, possibly because of a read error. V and J are TRBV11-2 and TRBJ2-5; 7 nucleotides agree with TRBD2. This CDR3 spans 12 amino acids. CDR1 and CDR2 from the germline V gene are SGHAT and FQNNGV. CDR3 protein: CTSAGLQETQYF. The CDR3 nucleotides are TGTACCAGCGCGGGACTACAAGAGACCCAATACTTC. The full variable domain, rest sourced from reference TRBV11-2 and TRBJ2-5, is EAGVAQSPRYKIIEKRQSVAFWCNPISGHATLYWYQQILGQGPKLLIQFQNNGVVDDSQLPKDRFSAERLKGVDSTLKIQPAKLEDSAVYLCTSAGLQETQYFGPGTRLLVL.